These 25 T cell receptor beta chains share one sample of origin, sequenced in a study of control samples from healthy donors and cancer patients. Repertoires were generated with immunoSEQ multiplex PCR, while TCRdb's copy carries only in-frame clones and drops some. The top ten clones hold around 1.3% of a sample with about 170,000 clones, 85% to 95% of them seen once. The sample taken for sequencing was blood. These receptors were obtained from a woman aged 18 to 35 in good health.

The rearrangement uses TRBV6-2 or TRBV6-3 and TRBJ1-1; the match to TRBD1 covers 11 bases. This CDR3 comprises 14 residues. The junction had 5 bases not matched to a gene; V was cut back by 6 bases and J by 5 bases. Germline loops: CDR1 MNHEY, CDR2 SVGEGT. This CDR3 is CASSRGTGGTEAFF. The DNA for the CDR3 is TGTGCCAGCAGCCGAGGGACAGGGGGTACTGAAGCTTTCTTT.

The chain uses TRBV11-2 and TRBJ1-1, with TRBD1 as a possible D gene (5 bases). CDR3 length: 15 residues. Trimming removed 6 bases from V and 2 bases from J, with 16 bases in between. CDR1 is SGHAT and CDR2 is FQNNGV in the germline V gene. The CDR3 sequence is CASRSREGSNTEAFF. For the CDR3, the DNA is TGTGCCAGCAGGTCCCGGGAGGGGAGTAACACTGAAGCTTTCTTT.

The chain is built from TRBV28 and TRBJ1-1; D uncertain. V was cut by 6 bases and J by 8 bases, with 10 bases left in between. Germline assignment: CDR1 MDHEN and CDR2 SYDVKM. This CDR3 contains 11 residues. CDR3 sequence reads: CASSTVREAFF. In nucleotides, the CDR3 is TGTGCCAGCAGCACTGTAAGGGAAGCTTTCTTT.

The J gene is TRBJ2-1, the V gene TRBV28; 11 bases align to TRBD2. Germline lookup yields CDR1 MDHEN and CDR2 SYDVKM. This CDR3 spans 18 amino acids. Trimming cost V 5 bases and J 5 bases; bases outside gene matches: 14. CDR3 sequence (DNA): TGTGCCAGCAGTCATTTACTAGCGGGAGAATGGTCCCACAATGAGCAGTTCTTC. This sequence encodes CASSHLLAGEWSHNEQFF. Full variable domain (missing parts from reference TRBV28 and TRBJ2-1): DVKVTQSSRYLVKRTGEKVFLECVQDMDHENMFWYRQDPGLGLRLIYFSYDVKMKEKGDIPEGYSVSREKKERFSLILESASTNQTSMYLCASSHLLAGEWSHNEQFFGPGTRLTVL.

The CDR3 here is CASSLGAGGPTGELFF. DNA of the CDR3: TGTGCCAGCAGCTTAGGGGCGGGAGGGCCCACCGGGGAGCTGTTTTTT. The chain uses TRBV11-3 and TRBJ2-2; TRBD2 matches at 9 bases. The J segment lost 4 bases and the V segment lost 1 base, leaving 4 bases of the junction unmatched. This CDR3 is built from 16 residues. CDR1 is SGHNT and CDR2 is YENEEA in the germline V gene.

The rearrangement uses TRBV28 and TRBJ1-4; D is perhaps TRBD1 (5 bases). Germline V gene data show CDR1 as MDHEN and CDR2 as SYDVKM. The CDR3 totals 15 residues. Trimming pared 1 base from V and 12 bases from J, leaving 18 bases between. The CDR3 here is CASSLLGVGLVELFF. The CDR3 nucleotides are TGTGCCAGCAGTTTATTGGGGGTAGGGCTAGTGGAACTGTTTTTT.

The V gene is TRBV4-2, the J gene TRBJ1-2; 7 nucleotides match TRBD1. Germline V gene lookup returns CDR1 LGHNA and CDR2 YNFKEQ. V shed 1 base, J shed 4 bases, and the junction held 3 bases outside the gene matches. CDR3 length: 14 amino acids. The DNA for the CDR3 is TGTGCCAGCAGCCAAGCGACAGGGATCTATGGCTACACCTTC. The encoded protein is CASSQATGIYGYTF.

Here the CDR3 reads CASSLASGTANGYTF. The CDR3, as DNA: TGTGCCAGCAGCTTAGCGTCAGGGACCGCCAATGGCTACACCTTC. The chain recombines TRBV7-9 with TRBJ1-2, with a possible D match to TRBD1 (5 bases). The CDR3 totals 15 residues. V lost 0 bases, J lost 6 bases, and 14 bases lay in between. Germline CDR1 SEHNR, CDR2 FQNEAQ (reference sequence). The full variable domain, its missing parts supplied by reference TRBV7-9 and TRBJ1-2, is DTGVSQNPRHKITKRGQNVTFRCDPISEHNRLYWYRQTLGQGPEFLTYFQNEAQLEKSRLLSDRFSAERPKGSFSTLEIQRTEQGDSAMYLCASSLASGTANGYTFGSGTRLTVV.

The table lists this clone with a few counts. The chain is built from TRBV28 and TRBJ1-2; D is ambiguous. The germline V gene encodes CDR1 MDHEN and CDR2 SYDVKM. The CDR3 is 12 residues long. Trimming left V 3 bases short and J 7 bases short, with 9 bases between. The CDR3 nucleotides are TGTGCCAGCAGTTTGGGAGTCAGTGGCTACACCTTC. Amino acid sequence: CASSLGVSGYTF.

The rearrangement links TRBV2 to TRBJ1-1; TRBD1 agrees at 9 bases. The germline V gene encodes CDR1 SNHLY and CDR2 FYNNEI. There are 13 residues in the CDR3. The trim removed 5 bases at V and 4 bases at J, leaving 2 bases unmatched. CDR3 loop: CASSRTGVTEAFF. In nucleotides, the CDR3 is TGTGCCAGCAGTAGGACAGGGGTCACTGAAGCTTTCTTT.

The V call is TRBV7-2, the J call TRBJ2-6; TRBD2 aligns across 8 bases. V lost 2 bases to trimming and J lost 2 bases; unmatched junction nucleotides: 5. The germline CDR1 and CDR2 sequences are SGHTA and FQGNSA. The CDR3 has 17 residues. CDR3 sequence: CASSLWTSQTGANVLTF. In DNA, the CDR3 is TGTGCCAGCAGCTTATGGACTAGCCAGACTGGGGCCAACGTCCTGACTTTC.

This clone was counted a single time. The chain employs TRBV24-1 and TRBJ2-7; perhaps TRBD2 as D (6 bases). Germline CDR1 reads KGHDR; CDR2 reads SFDVKD. This CDR3 contains 16 residues. With 0 bases removed from V and 0 bases from J, the gap between germline ends came to 11 bases. CDR3 sequence (DNA): TGTGCCACCAGTGATTTGCCCGGGGGACCCTCCTACGAGCAGTACTTC. Translating it yields CATSDLPGGPSYEQYF.

This CDR3 is CATSDPSLAGGLNEQFF. CDR3 coding DNA: TGTGCCACCAGTGACCCCTCCCTAGCGGGGGGGCTCAATGAGCAGTTCTTC. V usage is TRBV24-1 and J usage is TRBJ2-1; 12 bases map to TRBD2. Germline-derived CDR1 and CDR2 are KGHDR and SFDVKD. Losses at the gene ends were 4 bases for V and 6 bases for J; bases not matched to a gene: 9. This CDR3 has 17 residues.

The CDR3 DNA follows: TGCGCCAGCAGCCAAGTGTCCCTTACAGTACGTGGGGAGCTGTTTTTT. Amino acids: CASSQVSLTVRGELFF. The J gene is TRBJ2-2, the V gene TRBV4-1; D gene uncertain. This CDR3 has 16 amino acids. V was clipped by 1 base and J by 8 bases, with 17 bases between them. CDR1 is MGHRA, CDR2 YSYEKL, per germline.

This clone was recorded only once. The chain is built from TRBV7-2 and TRBJ2-7, with a tentative D call TRBD1 (7 bases). This CDR3 has 15 amino acids. V was clipped by 3 bases and J by 4 bases, with 16 bases between them. Germline CDR1 and CDR2: SGHTA and FQGNSA. CDR3 in amino acids: CASSLRDSFGYEQYF. DNA for the CDR3: TGTGCCAGCAGCTTGCGGGACAGCTTTGGGTACGAGCAGTACTTC.

The V gene is TRBV18, the J gene TRBJ1-1; D gene unclear. The CDR3 extends over 13 amino acids. V lost 6 bases, J lost 2 bases, and 10 bases lay in between. CDR1 KGHSH and CDR2 LQKENI come from the germline V gene. CDR3 bases: TGTGCCAGCTCCGAAGGCAGAAACACTGAAGCTTTCTTT. Translated: CASSEGRNTEAFF.

V usage is TRBV9 and J usage is TRBJ2-2; 8 positions match TRBD1. The junction had 8 bases not matched to a gene; V was cut back by 4 bases and J by 6 bases. Germline V lookup: CDR1 SGDLS, CDR2 YYNGEE. The CDR3 is 15 residues long. CDR3 sequence reads: CASSPRTGLPGELFF. DNA for the CDR3: TGTGCCAGCAGCCCAAGGACAGGGCTTCCCGGGGAGCTGTTTTTT.

V usage is TRBV27 and J usage is TRBJ1-1, with 7 positions matching TRBD1. After removal of 4 bases from V and 0 bases from J, the junction contained 2 bases not matched to a gene. This CDR3 comprises 14 residues. CDR1 and CDR2 (germline): MNHEY, SMNVEV (reference sequence). The CDR3 loop is CASSSRGLNTEAFF. The CDR3 nucleotides are TGTGCCAGCAGTTCCAGGGGGTTGAACACTGAAGCTTTCTTT.

The chain is built from TRBV24-1 and TRBJ2-3, with TRBD2 matching over 14 bases. Germline values: CDR1 KGHDR, CDR2 SFDVKD. The V and J ends lost 4 bases and 3 bases, in that order; junction bases with no gene match: 8. This CDR3 contains 18 residues. DNA for the CDR3: TGTGCCACCAGTGACCCTCCGGGACTAGCGGGAGCAACAGATACGCAGTATTTT. Protein sequence: CATSDPPGLAGATDTQYF.

This sequence joins TRBV7-2 and TRBJ2-7; no firm D call. CDR1 is SGHTA and CDR2 is FQGNSA in the germline V gene. The V end was cut by 2 bases, the J end by 4 bases, with 3 bases between. The length of the CDR3 is 11 residues. DNA for the CDR3: TGTGCCAGCAGCTTACGATACGAGCAGTACTTC. Translating it yields CASSLRYEQYF.

The chain couples TRBV7-9 to TRBJ1-1; D gene unclear. The germline V gene encodes CDR1 SEHNR and CDR2 FQNEAQ (reference sequence). This CDR3 spans 12 amino acids. V dropped 2 bases and J dropped 6 bases, with 7 bases sitting between them. Here the CDR3 reads CASSLLGAEAFF. The CDR3 DNA sequence: TGTGCCAGCAGCTTACTCGGTGCTGAAGCTTTCTTT.

This rearrangement joins TRBV9 to TRBJ2-1; D gene ambiguous. Germline CDR1 reads SGDLS; CDR2 reads YYNGEE. V lost 3 bases and J 8 bases, leaving 12 bases between the germline ends. CDR3 length: 13 residues. The CDR3 bases are TGTGCCAGCAGCGCGGACCTCCTGTATGAGCAGTTCTTC. Residues: CASSADLLYEQFF.

The chain has TRBV7-9 and TRBJ1-4; D remains unclear. The V end was cut by 2 bases, the J end by 7 bases, with 11 bases between. Germline values: CDR1 SEHNR, CDR2 FQNEAQ (reference sequence). This CDR3 comprises 14 residues. CDR3 sequence: CASSLISGGEKLFF. The DNA of the CDR3 is TGTGCCAGCAGCTTAATCAGCGGAGGTGAAAAACTGTTTTTT.

The chain has TRBV5-1 and TRBJ1-1, with 10 bases aligning to TRBD1. The CDR3 is 16 amino acids. The trim removed 4 bases at V and 5 bases at J, leaving 11 bases unmatched. Germline V gives CDR1 SGHRS, CDR2 YFSETQ. The CDR3 sequence: CASSARDRGKGTEAFF. The CDR3 coding sequence is TGCGCCAGCAGCGCCCGGGACAGGGGAAAGGGGACTGAAGCTTTCTTT.

V is TRBV27 and J is TRBJ2-1, with no clear D. This CDR3 comprises 13 residues. V dropped 0 bases and J dropped 8 bases, with 8 bases sitting between them. Germline values: CDR1 MNHEY, CDR2 SMNVEV (reference sequence). The CDR3 loop is CASSLSGGDEQFF. The CDR3 bases are TGTGCCAGCAGTTTATCGGGCGGAGATGAGCAGTTCTTC.